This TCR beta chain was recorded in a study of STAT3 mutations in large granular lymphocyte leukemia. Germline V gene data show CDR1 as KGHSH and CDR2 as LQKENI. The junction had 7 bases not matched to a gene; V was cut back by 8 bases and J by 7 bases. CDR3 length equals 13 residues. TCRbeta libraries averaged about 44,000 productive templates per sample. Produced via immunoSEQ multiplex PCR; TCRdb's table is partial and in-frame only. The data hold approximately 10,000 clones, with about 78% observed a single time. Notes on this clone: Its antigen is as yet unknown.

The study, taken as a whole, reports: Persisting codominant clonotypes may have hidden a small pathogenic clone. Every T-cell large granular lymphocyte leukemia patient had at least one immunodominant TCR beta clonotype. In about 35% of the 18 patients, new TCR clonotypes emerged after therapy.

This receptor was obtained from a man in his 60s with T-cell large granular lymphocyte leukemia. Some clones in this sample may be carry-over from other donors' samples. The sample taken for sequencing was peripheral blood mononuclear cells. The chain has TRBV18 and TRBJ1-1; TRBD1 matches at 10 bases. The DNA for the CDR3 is TGTGCCAGCCGTGGGACAGGGGTGGTTGAAGCTTTCTTT. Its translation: CASRGTGVVEAFF.